A selection of T cell receptor beta chains follows, all from one sample in a study of blood T cells in healthy people across ages. TCRdb passed the 5' RACE reads through MiXCR, listing each CDR3 protein once. In the table there are about 680,000 distinct CDR3 sequences, 45% to 50% of which are singletons. Material for sequencing was blood. The receptors stem from a woman aged 60-75 years in good health. Both conserved end residues are part of each CDR3.

v_gene	j_gene	CDR3aa
TRBV13	TRBJ1-1	CASSRWDRNTEAFF
TRBV5-4	TRBJ1-1	CASSANRQDYTEAFF
TRBV20-1	TRBJ2-5	CNAPDQREQMGEQYF
TRBV28	TRBJ2-5	CASSPYGDRQGYF
TRBV3-1	TRBJ2-5	CASSSSRGAETQYF
TRBV7-3	TRBJ1-1	CASSSEGAYTEAFF
TRBV18	TRBJ2-3	CASSPLATGTDTQYF
TRBV15	.	CATSITETYEQYF
TRBV6-2/TRBV6-3	TRBJ2-5	CASSSDRGEQETQYF
TRBV27	.	CASAWREGDEQYF
TRBV9	TRBJ2-5	CASSVAMSSQAGETQYF
TRBV7-8	TRBJ1-1	CASGLNRGLSEAFF
TRBV20-1	TRBJ2-1	CSARGDYNEQFF
TRBV20-1	TRBJ2-3	CSAEQGTDTQYF
TRBV20-1	TRBJ2-7	CSARDGVGSVYEQYF
TRBV20-1	TRBJ1-2	CSPGGKKTYGYTF
TRBV6-1	TRBJ1-5	CASTQVLIGQGEDQPQHF
TRBV2	TRBJ2-7	CASRASPYYEQYF
TRBV4-2	TRBJ1-6	CASSQFGQGKYSFSVSPLHF
TRBV4-3	TRBJ2-6	CASSQESGVRSGANVLTF
TRBV9	TRBJ2-1	CASSVTGLAGDGEQFF
TRBV12-3/TRBV12-4	TRBJ1-2	CASSSGYGYTF
TRBV9	TRBJ1-2	CASSAGQLKNYGYTF
TRBV6-6	TRBJ1-2	CASNKGAGYTF
TRBV25-1	TRBJ2-7	CASSEPDRVEEQYF
TRBV12-3/TRBV12-4	TRBJ2-1	CASKRGLAEGYNEQFF
TRBV7-2	TRBJ2-7	CASRIQAGYALSYNEQYF
TRBV5-5	TRBJ1-2	CASGPGGPPYGYTF
TRBV29-1	TRBJ2-4	CSVAWARRSDKNIQYF
TRBV12-3/TRBV12-4	TRBJ2-7	CASTIDGTSYEQYF
TRBV29-1	TRBJ1-4	CSVEEGYITGEKLFF
TRBV7-9	TRBJ2-7	CASRPSRDRGSYEQYF
TRBV20-1	TRBJ2-2	CSARDSGQGTTGELFF
TRBV3-1	TRBJ2-1	CASSQDTILHNEQFF
TRBV27	TRBJ2-7	CASSVGRRSYEQYF
TRBV10-3	TRBJ2-1	CATHQLAGGVNEQFF
TRBV12-3/TRBV12-4	TRBJ2-5	CASRLAEAFETQYF
TRBV7-9	TRBJ2-3	CASSLDPYTQYF
TRBV25-1	TRBJ2-3	CASSAARAEYRGDTQYF
TRBV28	TRBJ2-1	CASSRGQRNEQFF
TRBV20-1	TRBJ1-5	CSARVTHQPQHF
TRBV4-3	TRBJ2-4	CASSQDQREQYF
TRBV7-2	TRBJ2-3	CASSLEGGASTDTQYF
TRBV25-1	TRBJ2-4	CASSGEGSSAKNIQYF
TRBV20-1	TRBJ2-3	CSARKGSGSGLTDTQYF
TRBV5-1	TRBJ1-6	CASSPGQGQSPLHF
TRBV24-1	TRBJ2-5	CATSVGGGEETQYF
TRBV28	TRBJ1-2	CASSYGTGEGYTF
TRBV12-3/TRBV12-4	TRBJ2-3	CASTLSGRETDTQYF
TRBV2	TRBJ2-7	CASTPTPGTSGYEQYF
TRBV29-1	TRBJ1-4	CSVGSRDSNEKLFF
TRBV30	TRBJ1-1	CAWSNRGPEAFF